The following is a T cell receptor beta chain sequence with its context. This clonotype was counted ten times or more. The target of this receptor is not known. Per-base quality was not reported, and no clone a single base away is much larger than it. This sample was taken from a study of regulatory T cells in long-lasting Graves disease (dated by TCRdb to 2020 to 2022). About the full investigation: Newly diagnosed Graves' disease patients had taken antithyroid drugs for less than 3 months. The study was registered as a clinical trial and conducted in China. A total of 33 samples underwent TCR sequencing: about 13 from persistent and some 20 from newly diagnosed Graves' disease patients. Persistent Graves' disease patients were compared with newly diagnosed Graves' disease patients by peripheral blood TCR sequencing and RNA sequencing.

The CDR3 has 15 amino acids, counting the end cysteine and phenylalanine. The CDR3 DNA has 45 bases and is translated from base 1. CDR1 and CDR2 were assigned from the germline V gene (reference sequence) as DFQATT and SNEGSKA. The V end gives up 3 bases and the J end 8 bases, leaving 8 bases in the junction not matched to a gene. The library came from multiplex PCR. Sequenced on an Illumina HiSeq 4000. CDR3 regions were amplified by Arm-PCR with iRepertoire HTBI primers to construct TCR beta libraries. Before sequencing, the PCR products went through gel purification. The original methods were these. Gene usage analysis of CDR3 amino acid clonotypes used the 60 to 75 TRBV and 14 TRBJ segments found across samples. Filtered high-quality paired reads were merged into contigs using COPE and FqMerger. BLAST was used to align contigs to IMGT TRBV, TRBD and TRBJ reference genes, and CDR3 was defined according to IMGT. Any clonotype with a frequency above 0.1% was counted as a highly expanded clone. Shannon entropy served as the measure of repertoire diversity, while the Gini coefficient captured V-J evenness. Public clonotypes were defined as clonotypes shared by more than one individual. The raw public data were reprocessed by TCRdb itself: fastp quality trimming at Q25, MiXCR clonotype calling, in-frame beta chains only. Every CDR3 protein is listed once, alongside the most common genes and DNA of its rows. The V and J calls follow TCRdb's processing rather than the paper's. For this sample the table gives around 500,000 distinct CDR3 sequences, of which about 12% were detected only once. The ten largest clones represent around 10% of the sample.

Overall study outcomes, separate from this receptor: Persistent patients shared more public clonotypes among themselves (around 3,000) than newly diagnosed patients did (more than 850). Sequencing and analysis were restricted to the TCR beta chain. TRBV28, TRBJ1-2 and TRBJ2-5 were preferentially used in persistent disease, while TRBV20-1 and TRBJ2-1 were favored in newly diagnosed disease. Compared with newly diagnosed patients, patients with persistent Graves' disease had lower TCR Shannon entropy and fewer highly expanded clones, which suggests clonal expansion. The authors noted that the small sample size was a limitation that may lower accuracy. Peripheral blood alone was examined, since thyroid tissue, which constituted the primary lesion, could not be accessed.

The sample's time point label is to be understood as: newly diagnosed GD, antithyroid drugs for less than 3 months. For both TCR sequencing and RNA sequencing, RNA was extracted from PBMCs using TRIzol. Graves' disease was diagnosed according to American Thyroid Association guidelines. The patients came from an endocrinology department in Xi'an, China. Each patient gave approximately 9.7 milliliters of peripheral blood, collected in an EDTA anticoagulant tube. Ficoll Paque Plus density gradient separation was used to isolate PBMCs, and no further T cell sorting was performed. RNA quality was checked with an Agilent 2100 Bioanalyzer and agarose gel, and concentration with a NanoDrop 2000. A further study also used this sample, focusing on T cells in Graves' hyperthyroidism and ophthalmopathy. The second study, in turn, reports: Graves' hyperthyroidism was defined as stable when no progression to ophthalmopathy occurred over 18 months of follow-up. Hyperthyroidism patients were newly diagnosed, with disease duration under 2 months, and aged 18 to 65 years. Patients with uncontrolled infections, other autoimmune diseases, pregnancy or lactation were excluded. Diagnoses were based on clinical symptoms, serum thyroxine and TRAb, thyroid ultrasound and orbital computed tomography. For the first round of RT-PCR on the TCR CDR3, the HTBI primer set was used together with the Qiagen OneStep RT-PCR kit. Most expanded thyroid clonotypes (frequency above 0.001) were also detected in blood, a finding suggesting that blood repertoires may reflect thyroid immune responses. A 13 V-J signature model separated ophthalmopathy from stable hyperthyroidism, with nearly 90% sensitivity and roughly 84% specificity in cross-validation and 80%/75% in testing. In validation, the model predicted progression to ophthalmopathy a median of roughly six months before onset, with roughly 70% sensitivity and about 75% specificity. To identify distinguishing TCR V-J signatures, a discovery cohort of around 100 patients was used, comprising 43 with Graves' ophthalmopathy and around 60 with stable Graves' hyperthyroidism. Prospective prediction of ophthalmopathy was tested in an independent validation cohort of approximately 18 hyperthyroidism patients and some 17 patients who later progressed to ophthalmopathy. For training and testing, the 100 or so patients in the discovery cohort were randomly divided in a 7:3 ratio. In roughly six Graves' hyperthyroidism patients, the study also compared T-cell repertoires from thyroid tissue with T-cell repertoires from blood. Once sampling was done, hyperthyroidism patients were given methimazole at a starting dose of 30 mg daily, whereas ophthalmopathy patients were given high-dose intravenous methylprednisolone. A second multiplex PCR round built the libraries, followed by size selection and purification. Libraries were sequenced paired-end with 100 bp reads on an Illumina HiSeq2000. SOAPnuke was used to process the raw data, removing reads that contained adapters or uncalled bases, had a mean Phred below 15, or lacked an exact match to the constant primer or identifier. COPE v1.2.5 was used to merge the high-quality paired reads, and each unique nucleotide sequence was defined as a clonotype. MiTCR v1.1 was used to align clonotypes to the IMGT TRBV, TRBD and TRBJ reference segments. Analysis was restricted to V-J combinations with a frequency above 0.0001, which covered 98% to 99.2% of repertoires. A TCS score was defined as the ratio between F50 (clonal expansion) and ExV (chaos), using BLOSUM62-based TCRdist between CDR3 peptides within each V-J. Welch's t-statistics and random forest reduced around 520 V-J features to roughly 13, which were used in a naive Bayes classifier (R e1071). No statistical method was used to fix the sample size in advance, and group allocation was not hidden from the investigators. The paper reports TCR Vbeta CDR3 sequencing of over 130 peripheral blood samples: 40 or so ophthalmopathy, fewer than 80 hyperthyroidism and around 17 progressor patients.

The chain is assembled from TRBV20-1 and TRBJ2-1, and 12 bases in between align with TRBD2. The source material was peripheral blood mononuclear cells (PBMCs), sampled at new diagnosis, from a patient treated with antithyroid drugs. The clonotype was recovered from a woman between 25 and 40 years old with Graves disease. Donor details come from another sample of the same person, matched by shared clones. The CDR3: CSARKTSGSGDEQFF. The sequenced DNA: TGCAGTGCTAGGAAGACTAGCGGGAGTGGCGATGAGCAGTTCTTC.